This T cell receptor beta chain was obtained from a study of cytomegalovirus exposure and HLA in healthy donors. Study-wide context: Early release data held some 80 million unique TCRs from HLA-typed donors. Overall study findings and caveats: A missense variant in DCLRE1C was later tied to TCR beta V- and J-gene trimming. In a later analysis, parvovirus B19, influenza, CMV and Epstein-Barr virus appeared linked to several top co-occurrence clusters.

The PCR used 60 Vbeta and 13 Jbeta primers. The repertoire was sequenced with immunoSEQ multiplex PCR; TCRdb's copy has only in-frame clones and lacks some. The sample contains about 110,000 clones, around 61% of which appear only once. About this clone itself: Its specificity is unknown.

J was trimmed by 4 bases and V by 0 bases; bases with no gene match: 7. Germline lookup yields CDR1 SGHVS and CDR2 FNYEAQ. The CDR3 is 17 residues long. Sample: PBMCs. The TCR comes from a woman aged 25 to 45 in good health and CMV-seronegative. The chain uses TRBV7-6 and TRBJ2-1; 9 nucleotides align to TRBD2. The CDR3 loop is CASSLAPGLALYNEQFF. The CDR3, as DNA: TGTGCCAGCAGCTTAGCGCCGGGACTAGCACTTTACAATGAGCAGTTCTTC.